The 30 T cell receptor beta chains reported below all come from one sample, sequenced in a study of blood T cell repertoires in COVID-19. The assay was immunoSEQ multiplex PCR, and TCRdb's table has in-frame clones only and misses some. Of approximately 46,000 clones in the sample, more than 80% are singletons; the top ten hold around 6%. The sample was peripheral blood. These receptors all stem from a man aged 55 to 70 with acute or convalescent COVID-19.

V and J are TRBV5-1 and TRBJ1-2; 9 positions agree with TRBD1. Trimming at V came to 2 bases and at J to 4 bases, leaving 3 bases not matched to a gene. Germline-derived CDR1 and CDR2 are SGHRS and YFSETQ. The CDR3 consists of 14 residues. This CDR3 reads CASSLTGGSYGYTF. The CDR3 nucleotides read TGCGCCAGCAGCTTAACAGGGGGCTCCTATGGCTACACCTTC.

The CDR3 nucleotides are TGCAGCGTTGTCTCGAGGGCAAGGTCCTACGAGCAGTACTTC. This encodes CSVVSRARSYEQYF. J is TRBJ2-7 and V is TRBV29-1; perhaps TRBD2 as D (5 bases). This CDR3 is built from 14 residues. Trimming shortened V by 4 bases and J by 1 base, and 14 bases separated the two germline ends. Looked up from germline, CDR1 is SQVTM and CDR2 is ANQGSEA.

The V gene is TRBV1, the J gene TRBJ2-1; whether TRBD2, the table's D call, matches the DNA was not checked. TRBV1 is labeled a pseudogene. This CDR3 comprises 18 residues. CDR3 in DNA: TGCACCAGCAGCCAACCACCGACTAGCGGGAGCGGTTACAATGAGCAGTTCTTC. Amino acid sequence: CTSSQPPTSGSGYNEQFF.

This chain uses TRBV9 with TRBJ2-1; D is possibly TRBD1 (9 bases). The CDR3 extends over 16 amino acids. V was pared by 4 bases and J by 7 bases, with 21 bases between. Germline-derived CDR1 and CDR2 are SGDLS and YYNGEE. The CDR3 bases are TGTGCCAGCAGCCGGGGGGGACAGGGAGTAGGGAATGAGCAGTTCTTC. Translated: CASSRGGQGVGNEQFF.

The J gene is TRBJ2-7, the V gene TRBV9, with TRBD2 matching 13 bases. The CDR3 totals 15 residues. Trimming at V came to 3 bases and at J to 3 bases, leaving 3 bases not matched to a gene. CDR1 is SGDLS, CDR2 YYNGEE, per germline. The CDR3 reads CASSGRTSGSYEQYF. The CDR3 DNA follows: TGTGCCAGCAGCGGGAGGACTAGCGGGAGCTACGAGCAGTACTTC. The full variable domain, in which reference TRBV9 and TRBJ2-7 provide the parts outside the CDR3, is DSGVTQTPKHLITATGQRVTLRCSPRSGDLSVYWYQQSLDQGLQFLIQYYNGEERAKGNILERFSAQQFPDLHSELNLSSLELGDSALYFCASSGRTSGSYEQYFGPGTRLTVT.

V and J are TRBV19 and TRBJ1-5; TRBD1 aligns across 8 bases. This CDR3 region has 12 residues. Germline V gene data show CDR1 as LNHDA and CDR2 as SQIVND (reference sequence). V lost 6 bases, J lost 6 bases, and 1 base stayed unmatched. The CDR3 bases are TGTGCCAGTAGCGACAGGGGTCAGCCCCAGCATTTT. It codes for CASSDRGQPQHF.

As DNA, the CDR3 is TGTGCCACCAGCAGGGGGAGGGGATCACCCCTCCACTTT. The encoded protein is CATSRGRGSPLHF. V is TRBV15 and J is TRBJ1-6, with D tentatively TRBD1 (5 bases). The germline V gene has CDR1 LNHNV and CDR2 YYDKDF (reference sequence). Trimming took off 3 bases at V and 10 bases at J, with 10 bases between the two ends. The CDR3 loop spans 13 amino acids.

This clone showed up just once. The germline gene is not matched at one end of the junction; a read error may be the cause. This chain connects TRBV19 to TRBJ2-7; maybe TRBD2 (7 bases). This CDR3 comprises 13 residues. The germline CDR1 and CDR2 sequences are LNHDA and SQIVND (reference sequence). The CDR3 coding sequence is TGTGCCAGTAGTGGGAGGGACACCGGGACTCCCTCGTTC. It is translated as CASSGRDTGTPSF.

The rearrangement links TRBV4-2 to TRBJ2-7, with 9 positions matching TRBD2. Germline assignment: CDR1 LGHNA and CDR2 YNFKEQ. The CDR3 consists of 16 residues. V shed 0 bases and J 5 bases; nucleotides not matched to a gene: 8. CDR3 residues: CASSQDRGSGRHEQYF. DNA for the CDR3: TGTGCCAGCAGCCAAGATCGTGGTAGCGGGAGACACGAGCAGTACTTC.

The chain employs TRBV10-1 and TRBJ2-3; the D is unclear. The V end was cut by 4 bases, the J end by 0 bases, with 5 bases between. The length of the CDR3 is 13 residues. Germline values: CDR1 WNHNN, CDR2 SYGVQD (reference sequence). The CDR3 loop reads CASSVRSTDTQYF. CDR3 coding DNA: TGCGCCAGCAGTGTTCGGAGCACAGATACGCAGTATTTT.

This chain links TRBV5-1 with TRBJ2-1; maybe TRBD2 (6 bases). V lost 3 bases, J lost 6 bases, and 16 bases lay in between. The V gene's germline CDR1 is SGHRS and CDR2 YFSETQ. The CDR3 is 15 amino acids. The CDR3 bases are TGCGCCAGCAGCTCTAACCCGGGAGTTTCCAATGAGCAGTTCTTC. It translates to CASSSNPGVSNEQFF.

The rearrangement uses TRBV30 and TRBJ1-5, with D possibly being TRBD1 (5 bases). Looked up from germline, CDR1 is GTSNPN and CDR2 is SVGIG (reference sequence). CDR3 size: 13 residues. Trimming removed 0 bases at V and 8 bases at J, with 11 bases between. In nucleotides, the CDR3 is TGTGCCTGGAGTGTACGGCCCAGGGAGCCCCAGCATTTT. Protein sequence: CAWSVRPREPQHF. Full variable domain (outside the CDR3, taken from reference TRBV30 and TRBJ1-5): SQTIHQWPATLVQPVGSPLSLECTVEGTSNPNLYWYRQAAGRGLQLLFYSVGIGQISSEVPQNLSASRPQDRQFILSSKKLLLSDSGFYLCAWSVRPREPQHFGDGTRLSIL.

This chain joins TRBV28 and TRBJ2-3, with 9 bases identical to TRBD1. The CDR3 has 17 amino acids. J lost 4 bases, V lost 5 bases, and 13 bases had no gene match. Germline V gene lookup returns CDR1 MDHEN and CDR2 SYDVKM. The CDR3 DNA follows: TGTGCCAGCAGTAACCTTTCGACAGGGGGAGTATCAGATACGCAGTATTTT. Residues: CASSNLSTGGVSDTQYF.

This clone was seen only a few times. V usage is TRBV28 and J usage is TRBJ1-2; D remains unclear. CDR3 size: 13 residues. Germline loops: CDR1 MDHEN, CDR2 SYDVKM. V was trimmed by 6 bases and J by 4 bases, leaving 12 bases between them. CDR3 in amino acids: CASRQRATYGYTF. CDR3 bases: TGTGCCAGCAGGCAGAGGGCTACCTATGGCTACACCTTC.

This sequence joins TRBV5-5 and TRBJ2-2; 9 nucleotides align to TRBD2. This CDR3 spans 12 amino acids. Germline values: CDR1 SGHKS, CDR2 YYEKEE (reference sequence). Trimming took 4 bases from V and 8 from J; bases not matched to a gene: 0. The CDR3 protein is CASSGLAGELFF. The CDR3 nucleotides read TGTGCCAGCAGCGGACTAGCGGGGGAGCTGTTTTTT.

The rearrangement joins TRBV2 to TRBJ2-4; 7 nucleotides line up with TRBD2. This CDR3 has 16 residues. The germline V gene has CDR1 SNHLY and CDR2 FYNNEI. The J segment lost 9 bases and the V segment lost 3 bases, leaving 14 bases of the junction unmatched. Here the CDR3 DNA reads TGTGCCAGCAGTGAGGTGGGAGGGCGGTCGGCGGGCATTCAGTACTTC. It translates to CASSEVGGRSAGIQYF.

The chain carries TRBV10-2 and TRBJ2-1; 9 nucleotides align to TRBD1. CDR3 length equals 16 residues. Germline V gene sequence: CDR1 WSHSY, CDR2 SAAADI. V gave up 3 bases and J gave up 7 bases; unmatched junction bases: 10. CDR3 protein: CASSDSRDRVRNEQFF. The CDR3 DNA reads as TGCGCCAGCAGTGATTCACGGGACAGGGTACGAAATGAGCAGTTCTTC.

V is TRBV27 and J is TRBJ2-3; no clear D gene. The CDR3 sequence is 12 residues long. The V end was cut by 5 bases, the J end by 1 base, with 4 bases between. Germline V CDR1 and CDR2: MNHEY, SMNVEV (reference sequence). This CDR3 reads CASSPRTDTQYF. The CDR3 DNA is TGTGCCAGCAGTCCTCGCACAGATACGCAGTATTTT.

This clone was observed a handful of times. The rearrangement links TRBV24-1 to TRBJ1-5; 10 nucleotides line up with TRBD1. The germline gives CDR1 KGHDR, CDR2 SFDVKD. With 4 bases clipped from V and 7 bases from J, the junction kept 12 bases outside the gene matches. This CDR3 region has 17 residues. CDR3 sequence (DNA): TGTGCCACCAGTGACTCAAGACAGGGGGCTTTGGGGCAGCCCCAGCATTTT. This codes for CATSDSRQGALGQPQHF.

The chain uses TRBV15 and TRBJ1-4; no definite D call. V was pared by 3 bases and J by 4 bases, with 12 bases between. The CDR3 covers 15 residues. Germline CDR1 and CDR2: LNHNV and YYDKDF (reference sequence). The DNA of the CDR3 is TGTGCCACCAGCAGGGTGACACTGGGTAATGAAAAACTGTTTTTT. Its translation: CATSRVTLGNEKLFF.

The chain couples TRBV28 to TRBJ1-5, with TRBD1 identical over 7 bases. This CDR3 has 16 amino acids. V shed 5 bases and J 4 bases; nucleotides not matched to a gene: 11. The V gene's germline CDR1 is MDHEN and CDR2 SYDVKM. CDR3 DNA: TGTGCCAGCAGTCGAAGAGACAGGGCACGAAATCAGCCCCAGCATTTT. Amino acids: CASSRRDRARNQPQHF.

This chain links TRBV9 with TRBJ1-4; possibly TRBD1 for D (5 bases). In germline, CDR1 is SGDLS, CDR2 YYNGEE. CDR3 length: 16 amino acids. V dropped 3 bases and J dropped 6 bases, with 18 bases sitting between them. For the CDR3, the DNA is TGTGCCAGCAGCGCCTCCGGGGGGACTTTTCATGAAAAACTGTTTTTT. Residues: CASSASGGTFHEKLFF. The complete variable domain, with remaining parts taken from reference TRBV9 and TRBJ1-4, reads DSGVTQTPKHLITATGQRVTLRCSPRSGDLSVYWYQQSLDQGLQFLIQYYNGEERAKGNILERFSAQQFPDLHSELNLSSLELGDSALYFCASSASGGTFHEKLFFGSGTQLSVL.

V and J are TRBV29-1 and TRBJ2-4; 7 nucleotides align to TRBD1. CDR1 SQVTM and CDR2 ANQGSEA come from the germline V gene. The CDR3 is made up of 14 amino acids. Unmatched junction bases numbered 10, after V lost 6 bases and J lost 5 bases. CDR3 DNA sequence: TGCAGCGTCTCGGACAGGTTTGAAGAAAACATTCAGTACTTC. This sequence encodes CSVSDRFEENIQYF.

The rearrangement uses TRBV6-5 and TRBJ2-2, with D hard to call. The CDR3 has 15 residues. Trimming stripped 6 bases from V and 4 bases from J, with 15 bases between. Germline-derived CDR1 and CDR2 are MNHEY and SVGAGI. This CDR3 reads CASSLPSVSTGELFF. DNA of the CDR3: TGTGCCAGCAGCCTACCAAGTGTTAGCACCGGGGAGCTGTTTTTT.

The V gene is TRBV5-4, the J gene TRBJ2-7, with D perhaps matching TRBD1 (6 bases). CDR1 is SGHNT and CDR2 is YYREEE in the germline V gene (reference sequence). The CDR3 totals 15 residues. Trimming stripped 2 bases from V and 2 bases from J, with 14 bases between. CDR3 region: CASSFAGVYAYEQYF. As DNA, the CDR3 is TGTGCCAGCAGCTTTGCAGGGGTGTACGCCTACGAGCAGTACTTC.

This clone was found a few times. This chain joins TRBV12-3 or TRBV12-4 and TRBJ2-7; no clear D. The CDR3 sequence is 13 residues long. V lost 5 bases and J 0 bases, leaving 8 bases between the germline ends. Here the CDR3 reads CASSTDTSYEQYF. The CDR3 coding sequence is TGTGCCAGCAGTACCGACACCTCCTACGAGCAGTACTTC.

The J gene is TRBJ2-7, the V gene TRBV29-1, with TRBD2 matching over 11 bases. V trimming: 6 bases; J trimming: 5 bases; junction bases outside the gene matches: 9. The germline gives CDR1 SQVTM, CDR2 ANQGSEA. CDR3 length equals 14 residues. The CDR3 region has the DNA TGCAGCGTGGTAGCGGGAGGGCCGGTAAACGAGCAGTACTTC. Translated, it gives CSVVAGGPVNEQYF.

J is TRBJ2-7 and V is TRBV3-1 (or the pseudogene TRBV3-2), with D perhaps matching TRBD2 (6 bases). Per the germline V gene, CDR1 is LGHDT and CDR2 is YNNKEL (reference sequence). The V gene lost 0 bases and the J gene lost 2 bases, with 14 bases spanning the gap. The CDR3 consists of 16 residues. CDR3 coding DNA: TGTGCCAGCAGCCAAGATGCCCGGGAGCCACCCTACGAGCAGTACTTC. Amino acid sequence: CASSQDAREPPYEQYF.

In this sample, this clone turned up many times. The chain is built from TRBV28 and TRBJ1-6; no clear D. Germline values: CDR1 MDHEN, CDR2 SYDVKM. V lost 3 bases to trimming and J lost 4 bases, with 4 bases between them. This CDR3 is 13 amino acids long. The chain's CDR3 is CASSFGYNSPLHF. The CDR3 bases are TGTGCCAGCAGTTTCGGTTATAATTCACCCCTCCACTTT.

This rearrangement joins TRBV19 to TRBJ1-1; D perhaps matches TRBD1 (6 bases). Germline V gene lookup returns CDR1 LNHDA and CDR2 SQIVND (reference sequence). The CDR3 is made up of 15 amino acids. Trimming removed 6 bases at V and 3 bases at J, with 17 bases between. This CDR3 is CASSARGMGDTEAFF. The CDR3 coding sequence is TGTGCCAGTAGCGCCAGGGGTATGGGGGACACTGAAGCTTTCTTT.